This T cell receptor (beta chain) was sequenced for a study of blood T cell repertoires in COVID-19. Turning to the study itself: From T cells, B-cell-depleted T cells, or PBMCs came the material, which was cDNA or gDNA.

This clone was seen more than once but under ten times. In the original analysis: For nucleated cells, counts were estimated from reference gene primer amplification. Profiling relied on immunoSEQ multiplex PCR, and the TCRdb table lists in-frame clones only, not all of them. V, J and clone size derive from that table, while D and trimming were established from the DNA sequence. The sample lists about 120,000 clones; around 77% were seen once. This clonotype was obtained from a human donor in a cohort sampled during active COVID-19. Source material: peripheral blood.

In nucleotides, the CDR3 is TGTGCCAGCATCGGGGACAGGGCTTACCAGAGCTCCTACGAGCAGTACTTC. Translation: CASIGDRAYQSSYEQYF. The rearrangement joins TRBV28 to TRBJ2-7, with 9 nucleotides matching TRBD1. The trim removed 7 bases at V and 0 bases at J, leaving 13 bases unmatched. This CDR3 spans 17 amino acids. CDR1 and CDR2 from the germline V gene are MDHEN and SYDVKM.